What follows is one T cell receptor (beta chain) and its context. Its antigen is as yet unknown. One junction end disagrees with the germline gene, perhaps due to a read error. These data originate in a study of T-cell memory formation after mild COVID-19. On the study more broadly: TCR clusters were largely donor specific. Findings of the study overall: Clones that contracted from day 15 to 85 were balanced CD4/CD8, while later expanders leaned CD4+. CD8+ contracting clones occupied EMRA, while CD4+ ones occupied mainly CM and EM. Whether day 37 second-wave clones are SARS-CoV-2-specific was not confirmed.

MiXCR was run by TCRdb on the 5' RACE reads, yielding one entry per CDR3 protein. The sample has 300,000 to 400,000 distinct CDR3 sequences, around 15% seen once. There are 12 residues in the CDR3. The receptor's source is a man aged 18-30 years who had mild COVID-19 (a few samples of this study predate the infection). Cell type and time point are not known. The chain recombines TRBV12-3 or TRBV12-4 with TRBJ1-3; D is ambiguous. Sequences were obtained from PBMCs or a T cell subset sorted from them (not recorded which). The DNA of the CDR3 is TGTGACAGCAGTTTAGTCGGAAACACCATATATTTT. This codes for CDSSLVGNTIYF.